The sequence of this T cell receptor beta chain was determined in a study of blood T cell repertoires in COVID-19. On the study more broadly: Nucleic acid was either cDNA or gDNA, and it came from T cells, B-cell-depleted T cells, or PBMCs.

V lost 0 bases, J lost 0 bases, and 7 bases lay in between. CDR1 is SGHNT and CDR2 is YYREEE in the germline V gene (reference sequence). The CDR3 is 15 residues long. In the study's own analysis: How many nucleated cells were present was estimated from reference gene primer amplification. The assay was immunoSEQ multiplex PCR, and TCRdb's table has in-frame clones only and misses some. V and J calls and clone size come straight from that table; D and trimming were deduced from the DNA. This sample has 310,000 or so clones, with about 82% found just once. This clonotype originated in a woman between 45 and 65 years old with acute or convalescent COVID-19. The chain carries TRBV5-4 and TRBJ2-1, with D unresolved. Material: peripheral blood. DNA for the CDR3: TGTGCCAGCAGCTTGGAGCCAAGCTCCTACAATGAGCAGTTCTTC. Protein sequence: CASSLEPSSYNEQFF.